This TCR beta chain was profiled in a study of shared T cell receptors in the human thymus. Only in-frame clones appear in the TCRdb table, and some are missing; sequencing was by immunoSEQ multiplex PCR. The sample records hundreds of thousands of clones, approximately 95% being singletons. The receptor's source is a human donor. The sample was thymocytes.

This CDR3 reads CASRTLFADNEKLFF. Written as DNA, the CDR3 is TGTGCCAGCAGGACCCTTTTCGCAGATAATGAAAAACTGTTTTTT. The V gene is TRBV6-1, the J gene TRBJ1-4; no firm D call. Trimming shortened V by 6 bases and J by 4 bases, and 15 bases separated the two germline ends. The CDR3 contains 15 residues. CDR1 is MNHNS, CDR2 SASEGT, per germline.